This T cell receptor (beta chain) comes out of a study of Graves' ophthalmopathy and Graves' hyperthyroidism. Per the germline V gene, CDR1 is SGHVS and CDR2 is FQNEAQ. The CDR3 runs to 15 residues. V was clipped by 2 bases and J by 2 bases, with 12 bases between them. This clonotype was seen ten or more times. Amplification from RNA transcripts yielded the TCR beta CDR3 regions. First-round RT-PCR relied on HTBI primers, and a second-round multiplex PCR came next. TCRdb re-analysed the multiplex PCR reads in MiXCR, keeping a single row per CDR3 protein. The table shows 30,000 to 50,000 distinct CDR3 sequences, with roughly 52% occurring only once.

Sequenced input: peripheral blood. The clonotype was recovered from an adult woman with stable Graves' hyperthyroidism. The genes are TRBV7-8 and TRBJ2-5; D is possibly TRBD1 (5 bases). CDR3 sequence (DNA): TGTGCCAGCAGCTTAATAAGGGGTCGGCAAGAGACCCAGTACTTC. Its protein is CASSLIRGRQETQYF.